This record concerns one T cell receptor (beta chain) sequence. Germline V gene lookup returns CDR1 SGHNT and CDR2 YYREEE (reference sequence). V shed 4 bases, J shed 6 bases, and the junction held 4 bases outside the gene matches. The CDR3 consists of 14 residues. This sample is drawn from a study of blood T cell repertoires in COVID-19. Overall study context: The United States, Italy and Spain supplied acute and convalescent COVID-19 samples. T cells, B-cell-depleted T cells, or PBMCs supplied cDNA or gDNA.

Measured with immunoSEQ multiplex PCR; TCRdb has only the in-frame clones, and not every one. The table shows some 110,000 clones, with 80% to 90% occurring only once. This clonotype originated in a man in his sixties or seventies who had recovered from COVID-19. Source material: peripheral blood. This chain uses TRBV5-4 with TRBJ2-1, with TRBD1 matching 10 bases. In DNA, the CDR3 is TGTGCCAGCAGCGGCGGGACAGGGGTCAATGAGCAGTTCTTC. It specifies CASSGGTGVNEQFF.